The 2 T cell receptor beta chains below were found in one sample sequenced in a study of neurological immune-mediated disorders. TCRdb re-derived calls from the 5' RACE reads in MiXCR, one entry per CDR3 protein. The sample has roughly 60,000 distinct CDR3 sequences, about 2.5% seen once; the top ten hold 3%. Source material: PBMCs. The receptor set was obtained from a man over 45 with multiple sclerosis.

The chain uses TRBV5-1 and TRBJ2-3; 7 bases agree with TRBD1. V gave up 2 bases and J gave up 1 base; unmatched junction bases: 1. This CDR3 comprises 14 residues. Germline V gene lookup returns CDR1 SGHRS and CDR2 YFSETQ. CDR3 in amino acids: CASSFDRGTDTQYF. DNA of the CDR3: TGCGCCAGCAGCTTTGACAGGGGCACAGATACGCAGTATTTT.

This clonotype was seen many times. The CDR3 here is CASNNRGLEQYF. The CDR3 nucleotides read TGTGCCAGCAACAACAGGGGGCTGGAGCAGTACTTC. V is TRBV7-2 and J is TRBJ2-7; TRBD1 agrees at 9 bases. J was trimmed by 7 bases and V by 7 bases; bases with no gene match: 5. The CDR3 sequence is 12 residues long. Germline CDR1 is SGHTA and CDR2 is FQGNSA.